Here is one TCR beta chain with its context. These data are taken from a study of blood T cell repertoires in COVID-19. In the study overall: Acute-phase and convalescent COVID-19 samples originated in the United States, Italy and Spain. PBMCs, B-cell-depleted T cells, or T cells were the source of the cDNA or gDNA that made up the material.

This CDR3 comprises 16 residues. The V end was cut by 4 bases, the J end by 0 bases, with 13 bases between. CDR1 and CDR2 from the germline V gene are SGHDN and FVKESK. Recruitment covered 20 to 25 US areas and drew participants whose ages spanned 18 to 89 years. Clinical histories supplied by participants themselves formed the basis of cohort assignment. The protocol was immunoSEQ multiplex PCR, while the TCRdb copy is restricted to in-frame clones and leaves out a portion. This table has around 330,000 clones, about nine tenths appearing once. The sample was PBMCs or T cells enriched from blood (not recorded which). The gene calls are TRBV14 and TRBJ2-1, with D uncertain. The clonotype comes from a man aged 55-75 years who had recovered from COVID-19. The CDR3 bases are TGTGCCAGCAGCCCTCCGAGCCGTTACTCCTACAATGAGCAGTTCTTC. It specifies CASSPPSRYSYNEQFF. Variable domain in full (rest from reference TRBV14 and TRBJ2-1): EAGVTQFPSHSVIEKGQTVTLRCDPISGHDNLYWYRRVMGKEIKFLLHFVKESKQDESGMPNNRFLAERTGGTYSTLKVQPAELEDSGVYFCASSPPSRYSYNEQFFGPGTRLTVL.